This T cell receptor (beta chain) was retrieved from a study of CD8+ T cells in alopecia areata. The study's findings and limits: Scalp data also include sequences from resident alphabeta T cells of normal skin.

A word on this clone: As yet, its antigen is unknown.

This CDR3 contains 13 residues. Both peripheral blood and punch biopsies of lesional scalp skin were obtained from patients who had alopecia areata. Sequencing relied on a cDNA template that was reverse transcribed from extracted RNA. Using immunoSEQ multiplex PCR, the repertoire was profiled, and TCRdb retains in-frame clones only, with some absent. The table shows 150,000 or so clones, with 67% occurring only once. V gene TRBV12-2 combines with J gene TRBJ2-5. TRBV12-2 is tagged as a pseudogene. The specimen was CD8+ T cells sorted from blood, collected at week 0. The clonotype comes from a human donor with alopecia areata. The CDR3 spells CASRLVGKETQYF. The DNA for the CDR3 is TGTGCAAGTCGCTTGGTAGGGAAAGAGACCCAGTACTTC.